Listed below are T cell receptor beta chains from one sample, sequenced in a study of blood T cell repertoires in COVID-19. Sequencing used immunoSEQ multiplex PCR; TCRdb keeps in-frame clones, though not all of them. The sample has 200,000 to 250,000 clones, about 86% seen once. Sequencing was carried out using peripheral blood. These receptors originate from a young woman who had recovered from COVID-19. The CDR3 runs from the conserved cysteine through the conserved F or W. Fields, in order: V gene, clone size, J gene, D gene, CDR3 DNA, CDR3 protein. The D gene is left open where the match is weak. Not all rows give a size; the values are once, few, many and, for expanded clones, a class.

TRBV15	.	TRBJ2-5	TRBD2	TGTGCCACCAGCAGAGGGCTAGCGGGGCAACAAGAGACCCAGTACTTC	CATSRGLAGQQETQYF
TRBV10-1	.	TRBJ1-3	TRBD1	TGCGCCAGCACAGGACAGGGGTCGGGCTCTCTCTTTGGAAACACCATATATTTT	CASTGQGSGSLFGNTIYF
TRBV9	.	TRBJ1-3	.	TGTGCCAGCAGCGTCCGGGACTCTGGAAACACCATATATTTT	CASSVRDSGNTIYF
TRBV12-3/TRBV12-4	.	TRBJ2-7	.	TGTGCCAGCAGTTTAGGTCAGAACTACGAGCAGTACTTC	CASSLGQNYEQYF
TRBV29-1	.	TRBJ1-1	.	TGCAGCGTTGAAATCAGGGGCACTGAAGCTTTCTTT	CSVEIRGTEAFF
TRBV7-9	.	TRBJ2-2	.	TGTGCCAGCAGCTCCGGTGCGGACATACACCGGGAGCTGTTTTTT	CASSSGADIHRELFF
TRBV4-2	.	TRBJ1-3	TRBD1	TGTGCCAGCAGCCAACGGTCTCCCGGGACAGGCGGCTTGGTGGGGGGAAACACCATATATTTT	CASSQRSPGTGGLVGGNTIYF
TRBV7-2	few	TRBJ2-7	.	TGTGCCGCCTCACCAGGGGCCATGGGGGAGCAGTACTTC	CAASPGAMGEQYF
TRBV10-2	.	TRBJ1-2	.	TGCGCCAGCAGTGAGTCAGACCCTAGGAACAACTATGGCTACACCTTC	CASSESDPRNNYGYTF
TRBV7-7	.	TRBJ2-1	TRBD2	TGTGCCAGCAGCTTAAGCGGGGGGGCTACGAATGAGCAGTTCTTC	CASSLSGGATNEQFF
TRBV2	.	TRBJ1-1	.	TGTGCCAGCAGTGGGAGCACTGAAGCTTTCTTT	CASSGSTEAFF
TRBV3-1/TRBV3-2	once	TRBJ1-3	.	TGTGCCAGCAGCCGATGGGAAGGGGAAGGTAACACCATATATTTT	CASSRWEGEGNTIYF
TRBV4-1	.	TRBJ1-5	.	TGCGCCAGCAGCCAAGGGGCGGGGCTGGGCAATCAGCCCCAGCATTTT	CASSQGAGLGNQPQHF
TRBV6-2/TRBV6-3	.	TRBJ1-5	.	TGTGCCACCACCCCCCGAGGTAGCAATCAGCCCCAGCATTTT	CATTPRGSNQPQHF
TRBV29-1	.	TRBJ1-2	.	TGCAGCGTTGTGTGGGGAGACCTCTACACCTTC	CSVVWGDLYTF
TRBV6-5	.	TRBJ1-1	.	TGTGCCAGCAGCCCCGGCGGGTTCATGAACACTGAAGCTTTCTTT	CASSPGGFMNTEAFF
TRBV9	.	TRBJ1-2	TRBD1	TGTGCCAGCAGCGAAGGGGGCGCGGCGTATGGCTACACCTTC	CASSEGGAAYGYTF
TRBV15	.	TRBJ1-1	TRBD1	TGTGCCACCAGCAAAGGGACAGGGGATTTTTCTGAAGCTTTCTTT	CATSKGTGDFSEAFF
TRBV7-9	.	TRBJ1-3	.	TGTGCCAGCAGCCTAGGGGGAGAAAACACCATATATTTT	CASSLGGENTIYF
TRBV30	once	TRBJ2-3	.	TGTGCCTGGAGTGACAGGGCATATACGCAGTATTTT	CAWSDRAYTQYF
TRBV13	once	TRBJ2-3	TRBD1	TGTGCCAGCAGCCACCTTTGGACAGGGGAAACAGATACGCAGTATTTT	CASSHLWTGETDTQYF
TRBV11-3	.	TRBJ1-3	.	TGTGCCAGCACCAGGATGGGTCATCCCTCTGGAAACACCATATATTTT	CASTRMGHPSGNTIYF
TRBV5-6	.	TRBJ2-1	.	TGTGCCAGCAGCTTGACAGGCTCCCTCCACTACAATGAGCAGTTCTTC	CASSLTGSLHYNEQFF
TRBV20-1	.	TRBJ1-5	.	TGCAGTGCTAGTCCAGGGAGGGGGTATCAGCCCCAGCATTTT	CSASPGRGYQPQHF